One and the same sample provided the 24 T cell receptor beta chains below, sequenced in a study of vaccination and CD4 T cells after COVID-19. Antigens for these TCRs are unknown. Sequencing of the DNA from cultured CD4+ T cells was carried out with the Oncomine TCR Beta short-read assay. TCRdb independently ran MiXCR on the PCR reads; one entry per CDR3 protein. The sample has several thousand distinct CDR3 sequences; roughly three fifths are singletons. Treatment: roughly 10-day PBMC culture with coronavirus spike peptide pools or control peptides (ViraFEST assay). The sample comprised CD4+ T cells from blood, cultured in vitro. The receptors were sampled from a human donor who had recovered from COVID-19.

The rearrangement links TRBV12-5 to TRBJ1-5; TRBD1 aligns across 8 bases. This CDR3 has 12 amino acids. V dropped 6 bases and J dropped 11; count of bases not matched to a gene: 6. Germline assignment: CDR1 LGHNT and CDR2 FRNRAP. Written as DNA, the CDR3 is TGTGCTAGTGGGACACCACAGGGGGCCCAGCATTTT. This sequence encodes CASGTPQGAQHF.

V usage is TRBV7-9 and J usage is TRBJ2-1, with 8 bases identical to TRBD2. The germline CDR1 and CDR2 sequences are SEHNR and FQNEAQ (reference sequence). CDR3 length: 16 amino acids. Trimming cost V 2 bases and J 7 bases; bases outside gene matches: 10. CDR3 sequence reads: CASSLISGLGYNEQFF. The CDR3 DNA sequence: TGTGCCAGCAGCTTAATTTCGGGACTAGGGTATAATGAGCAGTTCTTC.

The gene calls are TRBV6-1 and TRBJ1-1; D call uncertain. V was pared by 6 bases and J by 1 base, with 12 bases between. This CDR3 comprises 14 residues. In germline, CDR1 is MNHNS, CDR2 SASEGT. The CDR3 protein is CASSTTGRNTEAFF. The DNA for the CDR3 is TGTGCCAGCAGCACGACGGGGAGGAACACTGAAGCTTTCTTT.

The rearrangement links TRBV19 to TRBJ1-4; D is uncertain. Germline CDR1 is LNHDA and CDR2 is SQIVND (reference sequence). CDR3 length: 13 residues. The ends were cut back, 2 bases at V and 5 bases at J, with 6 bases in the middle. The CDR3 protein is CASSILVNEKLFF. As DNA, the CDR3 is TGTGCCAGTAGTATACTAGTGAATGAAAAACTGTTTTTT.

This clonotype was seen a few times. This chain joins TRBV19 and TRBJ1-2; a possible D gene is TRBD1 (6 bases). The CDR3 is 14 amino acids. The V end lost 10 bases, the J end lost 5 bases, and 20 bases lay between the germline ends. Germline CDR1 reads LNHDA; CDR2 reads SQIVND (reference sequence). CDR3 residues: CATSAPDRSYGYTF. Here the CDR3 DNA reads TGTGCCACGTCTGCCCCGGACAGAAGTTATGGCTACACCTTC.

This clonotype is classed as large. The rearrangement uses TRBV12-3 or TRBV12-4 and TRBJ1-6; D is uncertain. The V and J ends lost 5 bases and 0 bases respectively, with 14 bases between them. This CDR3 has 17 residues. The CDR3 here is CASSRTARSSYNSPLHF. CDR3 sequence (DNA): TGTGCCAGCAGTAGGACGGCAAGAAGCTCCTATAATTCACCCCTCCACTTT.

The chain is built from TRBV18 and TRBJ1-2; D uncertain. Germline CDR1 reads KGHSH; CDR2 reads LQKENI. CDR3 length equals 12 residues. V was pared by 6 bases and J by 2 bases, with 7 bases between. This CDR3 is CASSPGNYGYTF. CDR3 nucleotides: TGTGCCAGCTCGCCGGGCAACTATGGCTACACCTTC.

The chain is built from TRBV9 and TRBJ1-3; the D is unclear. The length of the CDR3 is 16 residues. V lost 4 bases and J lost 0, with 14 bases in between. The germline V gene has CDR1 SGDLS and CDR2 YYNGEE. The CDR3 sequence: CASSPDPWNSGNTIYF. The CDR3 coding sequence is TGTGCCAGCAGCCCAGACCCCTGGAACTCTGGAAACACCATATATTTT.

J is TRBJ1-2 and V is TRBV30; a weak D match, TRBD1 (5 bases). Germline CDR1 and CDR2: GTSNPN and SVGIG (reference sequence). V was shortened by 1 base and J by 3 bases, with 9 bases between the two germline ends. This CDR3 is built from 13 residues. The CDR3 spells CAWSARDDYGYTF. As DNA, the CDR3 is TGTGCCTGGAGTGCCCGGGACGACTATGGCTACACCTTC.

The rearrangement uses TRBV5-1 and TRBJ1-2; no definite D call. The CDR3 is 14 amino acids. The ends were cut back, 1 base at V and 7 bases at J, with 14 bases in the middle. Germline assignment: CDR1 SGHRS and CDR2 YFSETQ. CDR3: CASSLRAPAGGYTF. CDR3 sequence (DNA): TGCGCCAGCAGCTTGCGAGCCCCGGCCGGTGGCTACACCTTC.

This clonotype has a handful of counts. The rearrangement joins TRBV7-2 to TRBJ2-2; D ambiguous. Trimming shortened V by 2 bases and J by 3 bases, and 7 bases separated the two germline ends. CDR3 length: 14 amino acids. Germline CDR1 is SGHTA and CDR2 is FQGNSA. This CDR3 is CASSLSLYTGELFF. The CDR3 coding sequence is TGTGCCAGCAGCTTATCATTGTACACCGGGGAGCTGTTTTTT.

This clonotype has a handful of counts. The genes are TRBV27 and TRBJ1-2, with 8 bases matching TRBD1. V trimming: 5 bases; J trimming: 2 bases; junction bases outside the gene matches: 4. Germline V gene lookup returns CDR1 MNHEY and CDR2 SMNVEV (reference sequence). The CDR3 has 14 residues. CDR3 in amino acids: CASSAGQGNYGYTF. CDR3 DNA sequence: TGTGCCAGCAGTGCCGGACAGGGAAACTATGGCTACACCTTC.

This chain uses TRBV20-1 with TRBJ1-4, with 11 bases that match TRBD1. The V segment lost 0 bases and the J segment 8 bases; nucleotides outside the gene matches: 2. This CDR3 has 14 residues. The germline CDR1 and CDR2 sequences are DFQATT and SNEGSKA (reference sequence). CDR3 sequence reads: CSAREDRGHEKLFF. The CDR3 DNA sequence: TGCAGTGCTAGAGAGGACAGGGGGCACGAAAAACTGTTTTTT.

The chain joins TRBV28 to TRBJ1-5; unclear D gene. There are 16 residues in the CDR3. The V gene lost 4 bases and the J gene lost 1 base, with 14 bases spanning the gap. CDR1 and CDR2 (germline): MDHEN, SYDVKM. CDR3 region: CASSSLPPGSNQPQHF. For the CDR3, the DNA is TGTGCCAGCAGTTCCCTACCCCCGGGGAGCAATCAGCCCCAGCATTTT.

The rearrangement uses TRBV12-3 or TRBV12-4 and TRBJ2-3, with D perhaps given as TRBD1 or TRBD2 (5 bases each). This CDR3 has 16 amino acids. Trimming cost V 5 bases and J 5 bases, with 20 bases left between them. Written as DNA, the CDR3 is TGTGCCAGCAGTCCCACTGAGGGCAGGGATATAGATACGCAGTATTTT. Translation: CASSPTEGRDIDTQYF.

A few counts support this clonotype. J is TRBJ1-1 and V is TRBV19; perhaps TRBD1 as D (5 bases). CDR3 length equals 14 residues. Trimming pared 5 bases from V and 3 bases from J, leaving 13 bases between. CDR1 and CDR2 from the germline V gene are LNHDA and SQIVND (reference sequence). CDR3 DNA sequence: TGTGCCAGTAGTCGACAGCGTGGTCACACTGAAGCTTTCTTT. It codes for CASSRQRGHTEAFF.

The gene calls are TRBV9 and TRBJ2-2; D may match TRBD1 or TRBD2 (5 bases each). The CDR3 length is 16 residues. The ends were cut back, 0 bases at V and 1 base at J, with 10 bases in the middle. Germline CDR1 and CDR2: SGDLS and YYNGEE. CDR3 nucleotides: TGTGCCAGCAGCGTAGAAGGGACGGTGAACACCGGGGAGCTGTTTTTT. Amino acids: CASSVEGTVNTGELFF.

The chain couples TRBV20-1 to TRBJ2-7, with TRBD1 as a possible D gene (6 bases). From germline, CDR1 is DFQATT and CDR2 SNEGSKA (reference sequence). Deletions cut 2 bases from V and 6 bases from J, with 17 bases between. The CDR3 has 14 residues. DNA of the CDR3: TGCAGTGCTAGATTCCCCGGGACACCCCTCGAGCAGTACTTC. This gives the protein CSARFPGTPLEQYF.

This clonotype has just one count. The chain has TRBV6-1 and TRBJ1-1; possibly TRBD1 for D (6 bases). From germline, CDR1 is MNHNS and CDR2 SASEGT. V gave up 10 bases and J gave up 1 base, with 22 bases separating them. There are 16 residues in the CDR3. The CDR3 region has the DNA TGTGCCACCACAGGGTTGTTGGCTTTGGAGAACACTGAAGCTTTCTTT. It encodes CATTGLLALENTEAFF.

The rearrangement joins TRBV7-2 to TRBJ2-5, with 8 bases fitting TRBD2. Germline trimming cut 5 bases from V and 1 base from J; bases unmatched to any gene: 6. CDR3 length: 15 amino acids. CDR1 and CDR2 from the germline V gene are SGHTA and FQGNSA. The CDR3, as DNA: TGTGCCAGCAGCCTTCCGGGAGGGGGCCAAGAGACCCAGTACTTC. It codes for CASSLPGGGQETQYF. The full variable domain, rest sourced from reference TRBV7-2 and TRBJ2-5, is GAGVSQSPSNKVTEKGKDVELRCDPISGHTALYWYRQSLGQGLEFLIYFQGNSAPDKSGLPSDRFSAERTGGSVSTLTIQRTQQEDSAVYLCASSLPGGGQETQYFGPGTRLLVL.

The rearrangement uses TRBV20-1 and TRBJ1-4; the D gene is possibly TRBD1 (6 bases). The CDR3 has 16 amino acids. V lost 8 bases and J lost 6, with 25 bases in between. Germline V lookup: CDR1 DFQATT, CDR2 SNEGSKA (reference sequence). CDR3 sequence: CSTTTGTLNGDEKLFF. CDR3 DNA sequence: TGCAGTACGACTACCGGGACACTAAACGGAGATGAAAAACTGTTTTTT.

This chain uses TRBV19 with TRBJ2-7; D ambiguous. There are 15 residues in the CDR3. The V gene's germline CDR1 is LNHDA and CDR2 SQIVND (reference sequence). With 3 bases removed from V and 6 bases from J, the gap between germline ends came to 18 bases. The CDR3 reads CASSMGGVRTIEQYF. The CDR3 nucleotides read TGTGCCAGTAGTATGGGTGGGGTGAGAACCATCGAGCAGTACTTC.

The V gene is TRBV30, the J gene TRBJ2-5; possible D gene TRBD2, 5 bases. Germline CDR1 GTSNPN, CDR2 SVGIG (reference sequence). Trimming took off 3 bases at V and 7 bases at J, with 18 bases between the two ends. There are 14 residues in the CDR3. CDR3 nucleotides: TGTGCCTGGAGGGCCGTCGGAGGTGCGGGGACCCAGTACTTC. Translating it yields CAWRAVGGAGTQYF.

This clonotype was counted only a few times. The chain joins TRBV7-2 to TRBJ1-5, with D maybe TRBD1 (6 bases). The CDR3 runs 13 residues. Germline V gene lookup returns CDR1 SGHTA and CDR2 FQGNSA. With 5 bases removed from V and 5 bases from J, the gap between germline ends came to 10 bases. CDR3 DNA sequence: TGTGCCAGCAGCCCACAGGGAGATCAGCCCCAGCATTTT. Protein product: CASSPQGDQPQHF.